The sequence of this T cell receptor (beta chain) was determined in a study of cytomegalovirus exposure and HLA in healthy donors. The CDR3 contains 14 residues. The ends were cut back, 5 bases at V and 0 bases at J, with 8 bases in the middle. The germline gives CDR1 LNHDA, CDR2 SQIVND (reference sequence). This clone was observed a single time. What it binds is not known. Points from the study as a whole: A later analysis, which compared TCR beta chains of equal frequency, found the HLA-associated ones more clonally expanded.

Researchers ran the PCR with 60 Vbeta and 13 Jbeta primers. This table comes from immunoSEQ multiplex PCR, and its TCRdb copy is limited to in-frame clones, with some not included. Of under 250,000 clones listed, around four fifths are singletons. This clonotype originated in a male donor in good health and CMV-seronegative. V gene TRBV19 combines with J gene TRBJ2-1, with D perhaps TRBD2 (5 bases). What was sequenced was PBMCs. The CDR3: CASSWESSYNEQFF. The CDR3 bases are TGTGCCAGTAGTTGGGAGAGCTCCTACAATGAGCAGTTCTTC.